The rows below give T cell receptor beta chains drawn from one sample of a study of CD8 T cells in ankylosing spondylitis. TCRdb reprocessed the 5' RACE reads with MiXCR, giving one entry per CDR3 protein. The table shows more than 25,000 distinct CDR3 sequences, with about 5.2% occurring only once. Sequenced input: blood, either unsorted or a sorted T cell fraction (not recorded which). These receptors all come from a female donor with ankylosing spondylitis or in good health (not recorded which). The CDR3 runs from the conserved cysteine through the conserved F or W. D genes are given only for firm matches. The listing skips clone size in some rows; elsewhere it reads once, few, many or a size class.

CDR3aa | CDR3nt | v_gene | d_gene | abundance | j_gene | len
CASSVVGWGSYEQYF | TGTGCCAGCAGCGTAGTTGGCTGGGGATCCTACGAGCAGTACTTC | TRBV9 | - | many | TRBJ2-7 | 15
CATTRGLNTGELFF | TGTGCCACCACAAGGGGCCTTAACACCGGGGAGCTGTTTTTT | TRBV9 | - | many | TRBJ2-2 | 14
CASSVRGDSVSTDTQYF | TGTGCCAGCAGCGTGAGGGGAGATAGCGTTAGCACAGATACGCAGTATTTT | TRBV9 | - | many | TRBJ2-3 | 17
CASSVGWAGTPLHF | TGTGCCAGCAGCGTAGGGTGGGCTGGGACACCCCTCCACTTT | TRBV9 | - | many | TRBJ1-6 | 14
CASSAANRGGYGYTF | TGTGCCAGCAGCGCAGCTAACAGGGGCGGCTATGGCTACACCTTC | TRBV9 | TRBD1 | many | TRBJ1-2 | 15
CASARGWTDYGYTF | TGTGCCAGCGCCCGGGGGTGGACGGACTATGGCTACACCTTC | TRBV9 | - | many | TRBJ1-2 | 14
CASSPQKGSGRGYEQYF | TGTGCCAGCAGCCCCCAGAAAGGAAGCGGGAGGGGTTACGAGCAGTACTTC | TRBV9 | TRBD2 | many | TRBJ2-7 | 17
CASSVAPGLAGVQETQYF | TGTGCCAGCAGCGTAGCGCCGGGATTGGCGGGAGTTCAAGAGACCCAGTACTTC | TRBV9 | TRBD2 | many | TRBJ2-5 | 18
CASSESSGQKQFF | TGTGCCAGCAGCGAATCGAGTGGACAGAAGCAGTTCTTC | TRBV9 | - | many | TRBJ2-1 | 13
CASSVGQPNTGELFF | TGTGCCAGCAGCGTGGGACAGCCTAACACCGGGGAGCTGTTTTTT | TRBV9 | TRBD1 | many | TRBJ2-2 | 15
CASSGTGSLNQPQHF | TGTGCCAGCAGCGGGACAGGGTCCCTCAATCAGCCCCAGCATTTT | TRBV9 | TRBD1 | many | TRBJ1-5 | 15
CSLNRGALPQETQYF | TGCAGCCTAAACCGGGGCGCCCTACCCCAAGAGACCCAGTACTTC | TRBV29-1 | - | many | TRBJ2-5 | 15
CASSVVGTSGRGEQFF | TGTGCCAGCAGCGTAGTGGGGACTAGCGGGAGGGGGGAGCAGTTCTTC | TRBV9 | TRBD2 | many | TRBJ2-1 | 16
CAGSINRANRYGYTF | TGTGCCGGCTCTATAAACAGGGCGAATCGGTATGGCTACACCTTC | TRBV3-1 | - | many | TRBJ1-2 | 15
CASSAQGSSYNEQFF | TGTGCCAGCAGCGCCCAGGGGAGCTCCTACAATGAGCAGTTCTTC | TRBV9 | - | few | TRBJ2-1 | 15
CASSVANQETQYF | TGTGCCAGCAGCGTAGCTAACCAAGAGACCCAGTACTTC | TRBV9 | - | few | TRBJ2-5 | 13
CASSVSTGTETQYF | TGTGCCAGCAGCGTATCGACAGGGACAGAGACCCAGTACTTC | TRBV9 | TRBD1 | many | TRBJ2-5 | 14
CASSVTGAEQYF | TGTGCCAGCAGCGTTACTGGCGCCGAGCAGTACTTC | TRBV9 | - | many | TRBJ2-7 | 12
CASSLREGVADTQYF | TGTGCCAGCAGCTTAAGGGAAGGGGTCGCAGATACGCAGTATTTT | TRBV9 | - | many | TRBJ2-3 | 15
CASSAARDNEQFF | TGTGCCAGCAGCGCCGCTCGGGACAATGAGCAGTTCTTC | TRBV9 | - | many | TRBJ2-1 | 13
CASSVASGGADTQYF | TGTGCCAGCAGCGTAGCTAGCGGGGGGGCAGATACGCAGTATTTT | TRBV9 | TRBD2 | once | TRBJ2-3 | 15
CASSAQANTEAFF | TGTGCCAGCAGCGCGCAGGCTAACACTGAAGCTTTCTTT | TRBV9 | - | medium-sized | TRBJ1-1 | 13
CASSPTIVGSGYGETQYF | TGTGCCAGCAGCCCGACGATCGTGGGCAGCGGGTACGGGGAGACCCAGTACTTC | TRBV9 | - | many | TRBJ2-5 | 18
CASSAHTDPNTEAFF | TGTGCCAGCAGCGCCCATACAGATCCGAACACTGAAGCTTTCTTT | TRBV9 | - | medium-sized | TRBJ1-1 | 15
CASSAGQGAYSREAFF | TGTGCCAGCAGCGCCGGACAGGGGGCTTATTCCCGTGAAGCTTTCTTT | TRBV9 | TRBD1 | few | TRBJ1-1 | 16
CASSVPAGANVLTF | TGTGCCAGCAGCGTACCAGCGGGGGCCAACGTCCTGACTTTC | TRBV9 | - | many | TRBJ2-6 | 14
CASSAAILRSPYNEQFF | TGTGCCAGCAGCGCGGCAATTTTGCGGTCCCCCTACAATGAGCAGTTCTTC | TRBV9 | - | many | TRBJ2-1 | 17
CASSASGGGADTQYF | TGTGCCAGCAGCGCTAGCGGGGGCGGCGCAGATACGCAGTATTTT | TRBV9 | TRBD2 | many | TRBJ2-3 | 15
CASTSGGRGSIQYF | TGTGCCAGCACCTCAGGGGGCAGGGGCAGCATTCAGTACTTC | TRBV9 | TRBD1 | medium-sized | TRBJ2-4 | 14
CASSEGEGPSYNEQFF | TGTGCCAGCAGCGAGGGGGAGGGACCCTCATACAATGAGCAGTTCTTC | TRBV9 | - | many | TRBJ2-1 | 16
CASSASGVNSPLHF | TGTGCCAGCAGCGCCTCGGGGGTCAATTCACCCCTCCACTTT | TRBV9 | - | - | TRBJ1-6 | 14
CASSVGAEAGNTIYF | TGTGCCAGCAGCGTAGGTGCGGAGGCGGGAAACACCATATATTTT | TRBV9 | - | many | TRBJ1-3 | 15
CASSVVTVSGANVLTF | TGTGCCAGCAGCGTAGTGACCGTGAGTGGGGCCAACGTCCTGACTTTC | TRBV9 | - | many | TRBJ2-6 | 16
CASSVESGNEQYF | TGTGCCAGCAGCGTAGAAAGCGGGAACGAGCAGTACTTC | TRBV9 | TRBD2 | - | TRBJ2-7 | 13
CASSVAPTAWGTEAFF | TGTGCCAGCAGCGTAGCTCCAACAGCGTGGGGCACTGAAGCTTTCTTT | TRBV9 | - | many | TRBJ1-1 | 16
CASSPGTGNSNQPQHF | TGTGCCAGCAGCCCTGGGACAGGGAATAGCAATCAGCCCCAGCATTTT | TRBV9 | TRBD1 | many | TRBJ1-5 | 16
CASSLSTGGENIQYF | TGTGCCAGCAGCCTATCGACAGGGGGTGAAAACATTCAGTACTTC | TRBV9 | TRBD1 | medium-sized | TRBJ2-4 | 15
CASSAGQGYYSPLHF | TGTGCCAGCAGCGCGGGACAGGGGTACTATTCACCCCTCCACTTT | TRBV9 | TRBD1 | many | TRBJ1-6 | 15
CASSVVAQGEAFF | TGTGCCAGCAGCGTAGTGGCTCAGGGTGAAGCTTTCTTT | TRBV9 | - | medium-sized | TRBJ1-1 | 13
CASSGGPQVTTDTQYF | TGTGCCAGCAGCGGGGGACCCCAAGTCACCACAGATACGCAGTATTTT | TRBV9 | - | many | TRBJ2-3 | 16
CASSERPTSVAETQYF | TGTGCCAGCAGCGAACGTCCAACATCCGTAGCCGAGACCCAGTACTTC | TRBV9 | - | many | TRBJ2-5 | 16
CASSPRTGSGGRAQFSMNEQFF | TGTGCCAGCAGCCCCCGTACCGGTTCGGGCGGGAGGGCCCAATTTTCTATGAATGAGCAGTTCTTC | TRBV3-1 | TRBD2 | many | TRBJ2-1 | 22
CASSGSFTGELFF | TGTGCCAGCAGCGGGTCTTTTACCGGGGAGCTGTTTTTT | TRBV9 | - | few | TRBJ2-2 | 13
CASSVGQGKNEQFF | TGTGCCAGCAGCGTAGGACAGGGGAAAAATGAGCAGTTCTTC | TRBV9 | TRBD1 | - | TRBJ2-1 | 14
CASSVAGATYNEQFF | TGTGCCAGCAGCGTAGCAGGGGCAACCTACAATGAGCAGTTCTTC | TRBV9 | - | - | TRBJ2-1 | 15
CASSVGTYNEQFF | TGTGCCAGCAGCGTAGGGACCTACAATGAGCAGTTCTTC | TRBV9 | - | many | TRBJ2-1 | 13
CASSVDSTDTQYF | TGTGCCAGCAGCGTAGACTCCACAGATACGCAGTATTTT | TRBV9 | - | medium-sized | TRBJ2-3 | 13
CASSVDWLAEQYF | TGTGCCAGCAGCGTAGACTGGCTCGCCGAGCAGTACTTC | TRBV9 | - | many | TRBJ2-7 | 13